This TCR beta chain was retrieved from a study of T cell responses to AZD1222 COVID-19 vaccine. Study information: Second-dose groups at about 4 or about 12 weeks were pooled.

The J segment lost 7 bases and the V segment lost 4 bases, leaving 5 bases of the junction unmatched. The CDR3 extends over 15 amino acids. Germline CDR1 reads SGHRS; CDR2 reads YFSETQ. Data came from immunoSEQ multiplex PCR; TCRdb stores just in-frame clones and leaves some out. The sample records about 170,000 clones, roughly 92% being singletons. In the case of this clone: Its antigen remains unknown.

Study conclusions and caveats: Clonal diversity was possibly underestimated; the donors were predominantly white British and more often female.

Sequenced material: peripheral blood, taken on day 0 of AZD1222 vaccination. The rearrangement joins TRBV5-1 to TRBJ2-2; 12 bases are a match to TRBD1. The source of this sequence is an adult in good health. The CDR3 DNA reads TGCGCCAGCAGCAGGGGACAGGGGGCAGGCGGGGAGCTGTTTTTT. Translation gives CASSRGQGAGGELFF.